This TCR beta chain was retrieved from a study of early stage breast cancer tumors. Looking at the study overall: About 80% of the 16 invasive tumors were ER+, PR+ and HER2-.

This clone was observed a single time. CDR1 is LNHDA and CDR2 is SQIVND in the germline V gene (reference sequence). The CDR3 sequence is 18 residues long. V lost 3 bases, J lost 0 bases, and 18 bases lay in between. Profiling relied on immunoSEQ multiplex PCR, and the TCRdb table lists in-frame clones only, not all of them. Altogether 9,500 to 10,000 clones are present, 78% being singletons, with the ten largest covering 8.8%. The sequenced sample consisted of normal breast tissue next to the tumor. This sequence joins TRBV19 and TRBJ2-4; D is undetermined. This receptor was obtained from a person between 35 and 49 years old with breast cancer. The DNA for the CDR3 is TGTGCCAGTAGTATTCCAGGTCCCACGAACCGAGCCAAAAACATTCAGTACTTC. It yields the protein CASSIPGPTNRAKNIQYF.